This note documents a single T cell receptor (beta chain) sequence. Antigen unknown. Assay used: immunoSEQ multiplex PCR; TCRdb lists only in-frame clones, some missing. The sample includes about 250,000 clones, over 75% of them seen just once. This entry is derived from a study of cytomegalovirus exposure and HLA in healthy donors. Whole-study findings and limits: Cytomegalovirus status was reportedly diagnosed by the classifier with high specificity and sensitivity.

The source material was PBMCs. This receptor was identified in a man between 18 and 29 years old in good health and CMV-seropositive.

CDR3 region: CASSPGPPYEQYF. For the CDR3, the DNA is TGCGCCAGCAGCCCGGGACCCCCCTACGAGCAGTACTTC. The rearrangement links TRBV4-1 to TRBJ2-7, with D tentatively TRBD1 or TRBD2 (5 bases each). This CDR3 is built from 13 residues. Trimming pared 4 bases from V and 2 bases from J, leaving 9 bases between. CDR1 is MGHRA and CDR2 is YSYEKL in the germline V gene.